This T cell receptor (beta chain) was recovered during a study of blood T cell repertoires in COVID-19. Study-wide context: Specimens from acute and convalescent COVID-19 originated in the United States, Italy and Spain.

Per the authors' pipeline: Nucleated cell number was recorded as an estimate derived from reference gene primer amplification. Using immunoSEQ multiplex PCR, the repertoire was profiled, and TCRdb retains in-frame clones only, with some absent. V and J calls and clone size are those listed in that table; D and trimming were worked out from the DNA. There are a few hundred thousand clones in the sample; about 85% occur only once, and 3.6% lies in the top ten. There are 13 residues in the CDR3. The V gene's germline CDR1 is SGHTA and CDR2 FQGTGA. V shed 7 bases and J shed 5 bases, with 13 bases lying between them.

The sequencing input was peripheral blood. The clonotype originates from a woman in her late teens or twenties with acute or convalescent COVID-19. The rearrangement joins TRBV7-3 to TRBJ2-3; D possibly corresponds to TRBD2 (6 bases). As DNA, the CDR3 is TGTGCCAGCACGTTCGGGGGTGGAGATACGCAGTATTTT. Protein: CASTFGGGDTQYF.